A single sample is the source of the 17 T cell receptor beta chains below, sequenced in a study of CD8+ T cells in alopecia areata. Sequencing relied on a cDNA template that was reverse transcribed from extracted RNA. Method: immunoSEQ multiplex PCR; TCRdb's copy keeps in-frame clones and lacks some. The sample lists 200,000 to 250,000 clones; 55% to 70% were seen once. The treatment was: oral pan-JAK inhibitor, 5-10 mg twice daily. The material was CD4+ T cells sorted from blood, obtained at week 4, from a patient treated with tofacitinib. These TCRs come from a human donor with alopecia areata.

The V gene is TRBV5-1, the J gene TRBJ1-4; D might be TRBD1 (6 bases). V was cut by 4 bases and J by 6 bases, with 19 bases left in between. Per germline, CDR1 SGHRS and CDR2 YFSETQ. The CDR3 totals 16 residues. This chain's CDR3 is CASSLDRGPPHEKLFF. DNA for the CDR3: TGCGCCAGCAGCCTTGATCGGGGGCCACCCCATGAAAAACTGTTTTTT.

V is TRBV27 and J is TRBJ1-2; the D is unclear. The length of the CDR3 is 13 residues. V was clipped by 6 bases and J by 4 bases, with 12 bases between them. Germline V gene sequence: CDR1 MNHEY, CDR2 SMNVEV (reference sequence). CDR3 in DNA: TGTGCCAGCAGGACGTCGGGCGGCTATGGCTACACCTTC. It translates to CASRTSGGYGYTF.

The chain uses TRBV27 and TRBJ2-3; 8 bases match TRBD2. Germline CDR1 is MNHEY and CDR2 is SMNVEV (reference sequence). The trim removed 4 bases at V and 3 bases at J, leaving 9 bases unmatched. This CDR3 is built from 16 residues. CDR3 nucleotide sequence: TGTGCCAGCAGTTCCTACACGGGGGGGAGGACAGATACGCAGTATTTT. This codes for CASSSYTGGRTDTQYF.

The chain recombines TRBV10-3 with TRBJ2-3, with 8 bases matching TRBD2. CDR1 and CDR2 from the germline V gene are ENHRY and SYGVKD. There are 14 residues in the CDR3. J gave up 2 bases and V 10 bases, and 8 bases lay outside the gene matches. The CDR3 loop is CATQAGAITDTQYF. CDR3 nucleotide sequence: TGTGCCACGCAAGCGGGGGCCATCACAGATACGCAGTATTTT.

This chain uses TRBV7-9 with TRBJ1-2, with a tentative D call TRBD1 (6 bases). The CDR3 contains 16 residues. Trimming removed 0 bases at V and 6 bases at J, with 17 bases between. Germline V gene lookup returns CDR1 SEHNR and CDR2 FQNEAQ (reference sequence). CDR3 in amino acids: CASSLALGGGADGYTF. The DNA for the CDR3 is TGTGCCAGCAGCTTAGCGCTTGGCGGGGGCGCGGATGGCTACACCTTC.

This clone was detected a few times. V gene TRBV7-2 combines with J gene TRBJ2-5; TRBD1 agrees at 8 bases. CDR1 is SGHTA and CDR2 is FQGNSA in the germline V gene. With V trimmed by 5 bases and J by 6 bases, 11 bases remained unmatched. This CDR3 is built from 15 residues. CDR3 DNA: TGTGCCAGCAGCCACGGGACAGGCTATAGGAAGACCCAGTACTTC. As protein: CASSHGTGYRKTQYF.

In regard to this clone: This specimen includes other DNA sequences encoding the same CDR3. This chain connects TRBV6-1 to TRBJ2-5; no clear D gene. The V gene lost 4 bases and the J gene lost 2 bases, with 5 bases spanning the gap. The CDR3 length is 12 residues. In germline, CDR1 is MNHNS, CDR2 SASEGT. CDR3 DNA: TGTGCCAGCAGTGCCCGACAAGAGACCCAGTACTTC. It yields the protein CASSARQETQYF.

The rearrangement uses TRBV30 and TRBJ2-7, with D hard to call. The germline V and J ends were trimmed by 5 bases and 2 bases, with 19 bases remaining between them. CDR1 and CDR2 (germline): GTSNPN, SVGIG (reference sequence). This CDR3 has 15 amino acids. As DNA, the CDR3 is TGTGCCTGGTCAATTTCGGGCCACCGCGCCTACGAGCAGTACTTC. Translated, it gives CAWSISGHRAYEQYF.

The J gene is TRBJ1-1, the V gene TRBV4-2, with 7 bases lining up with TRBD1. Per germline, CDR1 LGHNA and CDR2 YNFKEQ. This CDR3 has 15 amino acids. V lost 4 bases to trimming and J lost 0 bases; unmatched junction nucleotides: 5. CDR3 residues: CASSPDRNMNTEAFF. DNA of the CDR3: TGTGCCAGCAGCCCGGACAGGAACATGAACACTGAAGCTTTCTTT.

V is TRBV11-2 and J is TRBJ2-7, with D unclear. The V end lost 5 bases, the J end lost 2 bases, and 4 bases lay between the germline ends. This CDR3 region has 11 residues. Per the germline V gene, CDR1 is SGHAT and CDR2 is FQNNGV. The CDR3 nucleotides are TGTGCCAGCAGCGCTGCCTACGAGCAGTACTTC. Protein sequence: CASSAAYEQYF. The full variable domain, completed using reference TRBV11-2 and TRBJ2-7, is EAGVAQSPRYKIIEKRQSVAFWCNPISGHATLYWYQQILGQGPKLLIQFQNNGVVDDSQLPKDRFSAERLKGVDSTLKIQPAKLEDSAVYLCASSAAYEQYFGPGTRLTVT.

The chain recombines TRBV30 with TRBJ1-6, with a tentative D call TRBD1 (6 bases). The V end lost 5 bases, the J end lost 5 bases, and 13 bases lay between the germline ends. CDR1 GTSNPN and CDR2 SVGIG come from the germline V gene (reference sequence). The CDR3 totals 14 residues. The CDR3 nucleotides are TGTGCCTGGTCGGCGACAGGTGATAATTCACCCCTCCACTTT. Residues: CAWSATGDNSPLHF.

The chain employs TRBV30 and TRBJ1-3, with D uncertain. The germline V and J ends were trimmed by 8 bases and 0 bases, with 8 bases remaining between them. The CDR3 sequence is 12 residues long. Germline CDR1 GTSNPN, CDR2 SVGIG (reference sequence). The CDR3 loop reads CAADRSGNTIYF. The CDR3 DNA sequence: TGTGCCGCCGACCGCTCTGGAAACACCATATATTTT. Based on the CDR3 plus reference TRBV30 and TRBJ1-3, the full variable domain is SQTIHQWPATLVQPVGSPLSLECTVEGTSNPNLYWYRQAAGRGLQLLFYSVGIGQISSEVPQNLSASRPQDRQFILSSKKLLLSDSGFYLCAADRSGNTIYFGEGSWLTVV.

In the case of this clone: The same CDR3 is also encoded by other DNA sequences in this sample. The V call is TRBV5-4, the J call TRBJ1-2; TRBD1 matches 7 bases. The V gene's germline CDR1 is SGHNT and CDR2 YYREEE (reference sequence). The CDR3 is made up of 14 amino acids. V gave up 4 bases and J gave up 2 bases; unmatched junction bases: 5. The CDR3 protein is CASSPPGQNYGYTF. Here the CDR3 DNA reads TGTGCCAGCAGCCCACCGGGACAGAACTATGGCTACACCTTC.

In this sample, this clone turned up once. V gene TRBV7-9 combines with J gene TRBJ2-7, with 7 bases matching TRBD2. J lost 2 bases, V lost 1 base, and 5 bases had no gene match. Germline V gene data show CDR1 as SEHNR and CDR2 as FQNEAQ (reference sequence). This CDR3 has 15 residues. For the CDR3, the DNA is TGTGCCAGCAGCTTAGTGTCGGGGGGAACCTACGAGCAGTACTTC. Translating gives CASSLVSGGTYEQYF.

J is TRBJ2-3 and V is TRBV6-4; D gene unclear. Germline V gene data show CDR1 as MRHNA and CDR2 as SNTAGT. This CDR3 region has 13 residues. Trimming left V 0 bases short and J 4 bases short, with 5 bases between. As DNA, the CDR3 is TGTGCCAGCAGTGACTCGCAGGCAGATACGCAGTATTTT. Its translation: CASSDSQADTQYF.

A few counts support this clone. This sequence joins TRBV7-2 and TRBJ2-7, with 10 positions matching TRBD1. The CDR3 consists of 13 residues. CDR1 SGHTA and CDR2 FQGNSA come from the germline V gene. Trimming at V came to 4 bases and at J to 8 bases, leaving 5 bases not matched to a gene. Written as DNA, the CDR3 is TGTGCCAGCAGCTCTGGACAGGGGGTTAAGCAGTACTTC. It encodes CASSSGQGVKQYF.

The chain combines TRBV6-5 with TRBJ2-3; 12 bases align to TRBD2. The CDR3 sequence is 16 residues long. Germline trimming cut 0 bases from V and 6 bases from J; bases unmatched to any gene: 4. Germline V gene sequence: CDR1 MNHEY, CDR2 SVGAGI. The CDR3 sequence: CASSYSGLAGSDTQYF. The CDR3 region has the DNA TGTGCCAGCAGTTACTCTGGACTAGCGGGGTCCGATACGCAGTATTTT.